These 5 T cell receptor delta chains originate from one sample sequenced in a study of gamma-delta chains in newborns, infants, children. TCRdb reanalysed the reads via CATT. The table lists 3,000 to 3,500 delta-chain clones, around 9.3% of them singletons. Sequences were obtained from blood. These receptors all stem from a child who was a newborn, infant or young child, either healthy, febrile or measles-vaccinated (not recorded which).

Worth noting for this clone: In the same sample, other DNA sequences code for this CDR3. The V gene is TRDV2, the J gene TRDJ3; 9 bases are shared with TRDD3. The germline CDR1 and CDR2 sequences are GEAIGNYY and EKD. This CDR3 region has 19 residues. Trimming at V came to 0 bases and at J to 0 bases, leaving 5 bases not matched to a gene. In DNA form, the CDR3 reads TGTGCCTGTGACACCTTACTGGGGGACAGCTCCTGGGACACCCGACAGATGTTTTTC. It encodes CACDTLLGDSSWDTRQMFF.

Comment on this clone: This DNA's translation differs at residue 7 from TCRdb's protein, which comes from a much larger clone; a read error is likely, and the protein shown is translated from the DNA. The genes are TRDV2 and TRDJ2; TRDD3 is a possible D gene (6 bases). V gave up 2 bases and J gave up 0 bases, with 12 bases separating them. Germline loops: CDR1 GEAIGNYY, CDR2 EKD. This CDR3 region has 16 residues. The chain's CDR3 is CACDILWDTLTAQLFF. Written as DNA, the CDR3 is TGTGCCTGTGACATACTGTGGGATACTTTGACAGCACAACTCTTCTTT.

This clone rates as medium-sized. V and J are TRDV2 and TRDJ3; 7 bases are shared with TRDD3. Germline assignment: CDR1 GEAIGNYY and CDR2 EKD. The V gene end was trimmed by 2 bases and the J gene end by 2 bases; junction bases not matched to a gene: 5. The CDR3 extends over 17 amino acids. The CDR3 reads CACDKWDTPWDTRQMFF. The CDR3 DNA reads TGTGCCTGTGACAAGTGGGATACACCCTGGGACACCCGACAGATGTTTTTC.

This clone is judged medium-sized. J is TRDJ3 and V is TRDV2; D is unclear. V dropped 0 bases and J dropped 0 bases, with 11 bases sitting between them. This CDR3 has 18 residues. From germline, CDR1 is GEAIGNYY and CDR2 EKD. DNA for the CDR3: TGTGCCTGTGACACCGTACTGCCTAGCTCCTGGGACACCCGACAGATGTTTTTC. It codes for CACDTVLPSSWDTRQMFF.

In the case of this clone: The junction shows a germline mismatch at one end, possibly a read error. This chain connects TRDV2 to TRDJ3, with TRDD3 identical over 13 bases. Per the germline V gene, CDR1 is GEAIGNYY and CDR2 is EKD. This CDR3 is built from 19 residues. CDR3 DNA sequence: TGTGCCCGTGACAAACTGGGGGATACGAGCTCCTGGGACACCCGACAGATGTTTTTC. The encoded protein is CARDKLGDTSSWDTRQMFF.